The 10 T cell receptor beta chains reported below all come from one sample, sequenced in a study of response to subunit inactivated influenza vaccine. One entry per CDR3 protein, called by TCRdb with MiXCR from the RT-PCR reads. Altogether 700,000 to 800,000 distinct CDR3 sequences are present, approximately 18% being singletons, with the ten largest covering approximately 11%. This sample comprised PBMCs from blood, obtained around 5 days after vaccination. These receptors all stem from a man aged 45 to 65 who received an inactivated influenza vaccine.

The chain couples TRBV4-2 to TRBJ2-1; perhaps TRBD2 as D (5 bases). The CDR3 is made up of 16 amino acids. V lost 0 bases and J 4 bases, leaving 13 bases between the germline ends. The V gene's germline CDR1 is LGHNA and CDR2 YNFKEQ. The CDR3 sequence: CASSQDRRTVYNEQFF. In DNA form, the CDR3 reads TGTGCCAGCAGCCAAGATCGTCGGACTGTTTACAATGAGCAGTTCTTC.

The rearrangement joins TRBV12-3 or TRBV12-4 to TRBJ2-5; D is possibly TRBD2 (5 bases). This CDR3 has 15 residues. V gave up 7 bases and J gave up 1 base, with 16 bases separating them. The CDR3 coding sequence is TGTGCCAGCAATATACTAGGATTCGGCCAAGAGACCCAGTACTTC. Its protein is CASNILGFGQETQYF.

The sample holds many counts of this clonotype. The V call is TRBV6-1, the J call TRBJ2-7, with D perhaps TRBD1 (6 bases). This CDR3 is 13 amino acids long. The V end lost 6 bases, the J end lost 2 bases, and 11 bases lay between the germline ends. CDR1 is MNHNS, CDR2 SASEGT, per germline. CDR3 nucleotides: TGTGCCAGCAGCCACGGACAGCCCTACGAGCAGTACTTC. This gives the protein CASSHGQPYEQYF.

This clonotype has just a few counts. The V and J genes are TRBV7-8 and TRBJ1-1; TRBD1 is a possible D gene (6 bases). The length of the CDR3 is 15 residues. The germline gives CDR1 SGHVS, CDR2 FQNEAQ. The V end was cut by 1 base, the J end by 4 bases, with 13 bases between. CDR3 in amino acids: CASSLVPGALTEAFF. In DNA, the CDR3 is TGTGCCAGCAGCTTAGTACCGGGGGCTCTCACTGAAGCTTTCTTT.

Only a few counts were recorded for this clonotype. The J gene is TRBJ2-1, the V gene TRBV6-1; 8 nucleotides line up with TRBD1. V lost 3 bases to trimming and J lost 15 bases; unmatched junction nucleotides: 16. The germline CDR1 and CDR2 sequences are MNHNS and SASEGT. The CDR3 runs to 15 residues. This CDR3 reads CASSDRGRMSSVMFF. The CDR3 DNA reads as TGTGCCAGCAGTGACAGGGGGCGAATGAGTAGCGTTATGTTCTTC.

The J gene is TRBJ1-5, the V gene TRBV7-9, with TRBD1 as a possible D gene (6 bases). This CDR3 is built from 12 residues. From germline, CDR1 is SEHNR and CDR2 FQNEAQ (reference sequence). The V end lost 7 bases, the J end lost 6 bases, and 10 bases lay between the germline ends. Here the CDR3 reads CASTTGSQPQHF. Written as DNA, the CDR3 is TGTGCCAGCACGACAGGCAGTCAGCCCCAGCATTTT.

There are a few counts of this clonotype. This sequence joins TRBV4-3 and TRBJ2-3; D gene unclear. CDR1 is LGHNA, CDR2 YSLEER, per germline. This CDR3 has 13 amino acids. Trimming left V 1 base short and J 7 bases short, with 9 bases between. CDR3 loop: CASSQGKAHTQYF. CDR3 sequence (DNA): TGCGCCAGCAGCCAAGGGAAAGCTCATACGCAGTATTTT.

A few counts support this clonotype. The chain employs TRBV12-3 or TRBV12-4 and TRBJ2-5; D is possibly TRBD1 or TRBD2 (5 bases each). CDR3 length: 13 residues. Trimming pared 7 bases from V and 2 bases from J, leaving 11 bases between. CDR3 sequence: CASTRGLQETQYF. The CDR3, as DNA: TGTGCCAGCACCCGGGGCCTACAAGAGACCCAGTACTTC.

This clonotype was seen only a few times. The rearrangement links TRBV7-6 to TRBJ2-7, with 11 bases matching TRBD2. CDR3 length equals 16 residues. The germline CDR1 and CDR2 sequences are SGHVS and FNYEAQ. Germline trimming cut 1 base from V and 3 bases from J; bases unmatched to any gene: 5. The DNA of the CDR3 is TGTGCCAGCAGCTTAGGGATAGCGGGAGGGTTCTACGAGCAGTACTTC. Translation gives CASSLGIAGGFYEQYF.

This clonotype turned up a few times. The chain carries TRBV2 and TRBJ1-1; no firm D call. The CDR3 is 13 residues long. V gave up 4 bases and J gave up 9 bases, with 15 bases separating them. Germline CDR1 is SNHLY and CDR2 is FYNNEI. Written as DNA, the CDR3 is TGTGCCAGCAGTGGGGGTGGAACCCCGAAAGCTTTCTTT. It encodes CASSGGGTPKAFF.